The source of this T cell receptor (beta chain) is a study of T cell responses to AZD1222 COVID-19 vaccine. General observations from the study: Two doses of AZD1222 preceded a rise in Spike-specific TCR breadth and depth. Donors were chiefly white British, with a greater number of females, and clonal diversity was perhaps underestimated. Repertoires in all cases were sampled only once the peak T cell response had passed.

Trimming took 5 bases from V and 7 from J, leaving 6 bases between them. CDR3 size: 12 residues. The germline CDR1 and CDR2 sequences are MDHEN and SYDVKM. In regard to this clone: The antigen is unknown.

Clones were read by immunoSEQ multiplex PCR, and TCRdb kept only the in-frame ones, dropping some. The data contain approximately 200,000 clones, 90% to 95% of them seen just once; the ten biggest clones take up around 1%. This TCR was recovered from an adult who received the AZD1222 COVID-19 vaccine. The chain recombines TRBV28 with TRBJ1-6; no reliable D call. Sequencing used peripheral blood, obtained 28 days after the second AZD1222 dose. The CDR3: CASSGPNSPLHF. CDR3 in DNA: TGTGCCAGCAGTGGACCCAATTCACCCCTCCACTTT. Variable domain in full (rest from reference TRBV28 and TRBJ1-6): DVKVTQSSRYLVKRTGEKVFLECVQDMDHENMFWYRQDPGLGLRLIYFSYDVKMKEKGDIPEGYSVSREKKERFSLILESASTNQTSMYLCASSGPNSPLHFGNGTRLTVT.